This T cell receptor (beta chain) was recorded in a study of graft-versus-host responses after intestinal transplantation. Clones were sequenced by immunoSEQ multiplex PCR, and TCRdb holds only the in-frame ones, with some missing. The repertoire holds approximately 15,000 clones, with around two fifths as singletons. The CDR3 spans 15 residues. The germline CDR1 and CDR2 sequences are MGHRA and YSYEKL. V dropped 3 bases and J dropped 3; count of bases not matched to a gene: 8. There were some 200,000 CFSE-labeled responder cells plated together with some 200,000 irradiated, violet-dye-labeled stimulator cells.

V usage is TRBV4-1 and J usage is TRBJ2-7; 7 bases agree with TRBD1. Sequenced material: alloreactive CD8+ T cells from a mixed lymphocyte reaction culture, taken before intestinal transplant. Specified subset: CFSE-low proliferating T cells sorted from approximately 6-day pre-transplant mixed lymphocyte reaction (GvH or HvG direction). This receptor was identified in a human patient who received an intestinal transplant. The CDR3: CASSHRQGSYYEQYF. DNA for the CDR3: TGCGCCAGCAGCCACCGACAGGGTTCCTACTACGAGCAGTACTTC.